One and the same sample provided the 18 T cell receptor beta chains below, sequenced in a study of T-cell reconstitution after alpha-beta-depleted transplantation in children. Unique molecular identifiers were used in preparing the TCRbeta library. From the PCR reads, TCRdb called clonotypes with MiXCR, one entry per CDR3 protein. The top ten hold roughly 11% of the sample, which has roughly 310,000 distinct CDR3 sequences, roughly 21% seen once. Source: PBMCs, mostly from graft donor cells, taken 180 days after TCRalphabeta/CD19-depleted stem cell transplant. All receptors derive from a male patient between 10 and 17 years old who had a stem cell transplant for acute lymphoblastic leukemia, so the T cells may come from the graft donor.

The rearrangement uses TRBV5-1 and TRBJ2-5; 9 nucleotides match TRBD2. Germline loops: CDR1 SGHRS, CDR2 YFSETQ. This CDR3 region has 16 residues. Trimming removed 0 bases from V and 5 bases from J; junction bases left unmatched: 8. The CDR3 coding sequence is TGCGCCAGCAGCTTGGTAGCGGGAGTAAAAAGGGAGACCCAGTACTTC. Its protein is CASSLVAGVKRETQYF. Together with reference TRBV5-1 and TRBJ2-5, the CDR3 gives the full variable domain: KAGVTQTPRYLIKTRGQQVTLSCSPISGHRSVSWYQQTPGQGLQFLFEYFSETQRNKGNFPGRFSGRQFSNSRSEMNVSTLELGDSALYLCASSLVAGVKRETQYFGPGTRLLVL.

This clonotype was detected only once. At one of its ends the junction is not consistent with the germline gene, which may arise from a read error. V is TRBV20-1 and J is TRBJ2-7; D is unclear. This CDR3 contains 14 residues. CDR1 and CDR2 from the germline V gene are DFQATT and SNEGSKA (reference sequence). The CDR3 region is CSAAGLLFSYERYF. The CDR3 region has the DNA TGCAGTGCGGCCGGCCTACTATTTTCCTACGAGCGGTACTTC.

The J gene is TRBJ1-1, the V gene TRBV19; no firm D call. The CDR3 totals 12 residues. Trimming shortened V by 1 base and J by 11 bases, and 11 bases separated the two germline ends. Germline CDR1 and CDR2: LNHDA and SQIVND (reference sequence). CDR3 protein: CASSIVGYAAFF. The CDR3 DNA is TGTGCCAGTAGTATAGTAGGGTACGCGGCTTTCTTT.

This chain joins TRBV20-1 and TRBJ2-4; D gene ambiguous. Per the germline V gene, CDR1 is DFQATT and CDR2 is SNEGSKA (reference sequence). The germline V and J ends were trimmed by 2 bases and 9 bases, with 14 bases remaining between them. The CDR3 sequence is 13 residues long. CDR3 protein: CSARPMDLGIQYF. The CDR3 coding sequence is TGCAGTGCTAGACCGATGGACCTGGGCATTCAGTACTTC.

This clonotype was detected a few times. The J gene is TRBJ2-1, the V gene TRBV21-1. TRBV21-1 is a pseudogene segment. The CDR3 consists of 10 residues. CDR3 amino acids: CASSKADGFF. DNA of the CDR3: TGTGCCAGCAGCAAAGCGGACGGGTTCTTC.

V and J are TRBV10-3 and TRBJ1-1, with a weak D call TRBD1 (5 bases). This CDR3 region has 15 residues. Germline CDR1 reads ENHRY; CDR2 reads SYGVKD. The ends were cut back, 5 bases at V and 1 base at J, with 14 bases in the middle. The CDR3 DNA follows: TGTGCCATCAGTCCTCGGGCGACAGCGAACACTGAAGCTTTCTTT. It is translated as CAISPRATANTEAFF.

Only a few counts were recorded for this clonotype. The genes are TRBV7-8 and TRBJ2-7; possible D gene TRBD2, 6 bases. There are 14 residues in the CDR3. From germline, CDR1 is SGHVS and CDR2 FQNEAQ. Trimming took off 5 bases at V and 3 bases at J, with 14 bases between the two ends. The CDR3 spells CASSAGPGYYEQYF. CDR3 sequence (DNA): TGTGCCAGCAGCGCGGGGCCGGGATACTACGAGCAGTACTTC.

V is TRBV12-3 or TRBV12-4 and J is TRBJ2-1; 10 nucleotides agree with TRBD2. The CDR3 runs 18 residues. Trimming at V came to 5 bases and at J to 0 bases, leaving 10 bases not matched to a gene. In DNA, the CDR3 is TGTGCCAGCAGTAACCCGGGACTAGCGTCGAGCTCCTACAATGAGCAGTTCTTC. It yields the protein CASSNPGLASSSYNEQFF.

This clonotype was counted between two and nine times. The V call is TRBV4-1, the J call TRBJ2-4, with unresolved D. CDR3 length: 16 residues. The germline gives CDR1 MGHRA, CDR2 YSYEKL. Trimming removed 1 base from V and 0 bases from J, with 10 bases in between. The CDR3 here is CASSQAPLLAKNIQYF. CDR3 coding DNA: TGCGCCAGCAGCCAAGCACCGTTACTAGCCAAAAACATTCAGTACTTC.

This clonotype was seen only a few times. CDR3 region: CASSPSIRTDTQYF. In DNA form, the CDR3 reads TGCGCCAGCAGTCCGTCCATACGCACAGATACGCAGTATTTT. The chain employs TRBV10-1 and TRBJ2-3; D is unclear. The CDR3 has 14 residues. V lost 5 bases, J lost 1 base, and 10 bases lay in between. Germline V gene data show CDR1 as WNHNN and CDR2 as SYGVQD (reference sequence).

This clonotype has only a few counts. CDR3 sequence (DNA): TGTGCCAGCACCCAGTCCCTCTTTAGCGGAAGTCACTACAATGAGCAGTTCTTC. Its translation: CASTQSLFSGSHYNEQFF. J is TRBJ2-1 and V is TRBV9; D possibly corresponds to TRBD2 (6 bases). V shed 6 bases and J shed 3 bases, with 25 bases lying between them. Germline V lookup: CDR1 SGDLS, CDR2 YYNGEE. CDR3 size: 18 residues.

Many counts were recorded for this clonotype. V and J are TRBV19 and TRBJ2-1; a weak D match, TRBD1 (6 bases). V lost 5 bases and J 4 bases, leaving 9 bases between the germline ends. CDR1 LNHDA and CDR2 SQIVND come from the germline V gene (reference sequence). This CDR3 comprises 13 residues. The CDR3 bases are TGTGCCAGTAGTCGGGACATATACAATGAGCAGTTCTTC. It codes for CASSRDIYNEQFF.

This clonotype appeared a few times. The chain combines TRBV9 with TRBJ1-5, with 7 positions matching TRBD1. This CDR3 region has 15 residues. J lost 2 bases, V lost 5 bases, and 7 bases had no gene match. CDR1 and CDR2 from the germline V gene are SGDLS and YYNGEE. The CDR3, as DNA: TGTGCCAGCAGGGAAGGGGGCAGGGGCAATCAGCCCCAGCATTTT. Translation gives CASREGGRGNQPQHF.

This clonotype was detected only a few times. V and J are TRBV20-1 and TRBJ2-2; TRBD2 aligns across 12 bases. The CDR3 sequence is 14 residues long. CDR1 is DFQATT and CDR2 is SNEGSKA in the germline V gene (reference sequence). The V gene end was trimmed by 7 bases and the J gene end by 4 bases; junction bases not matched to a gene: 4. The CDR3 bases are TGCAGTGGGAGACTAGCGGGAGCCACCGGGGAGCTGTTTTTT. This sequence encodes CSGRLAGATGELFF.

V gene TRBV3-1 combines with J gene TRBJ2-5; the match to TRBD2 covers 13 bases. J lost 5 bases, V lost 2 bases, and 11 bases had no gene match. The CDR3 loop spans 18 amino acids. Germline loops: CDR1 LGHDT, CDR2 YNNKEL (reference sequence). CDR3 in amino acids: CASSQKPGLAGLEETQYF. Written as DNA, the CDR3 is TGTGCCAGCAGCCAAAAGCCGGGACTAGCGGGACTGGAGGAGACCCAGTACTTC.

In its sample, this clonotype was seen a few times. The gene calls are TRBV5-1 and TRBJ2-2; D is possibly TRBD1 (6 bases). The CDR3 loop spans 17 amino acids. Per the germline V gene, CDR1 is SGHRS and CDR2 is YFSETQ. Trimming removed 4 bases at V and 1 base at J, with 17 bases between. The CDR3 loop is CASSTWGQGLNTGELFF. CDR3 DNA: TGCGCCAGCAGCACCTGGGGGCAGGGTCTGAACACCGGGGAGCTGTTTTTT.

This clonotype turned up a few times. The DNA of the CDR3 is TGCAGCGTTGTCCTAGGGAGCACTGAAGCTTTCTTT. It translates to CSVVLGSTEAFF. The J gene is TRBJ1-1, the V gene TRBV29-1; D not certain. CDR3 length: 12 amino acids. V gave up 4 bases and J gave up 4 bases, with 10 bases separating them. CDR1 and CDR2 (germline): SQVTM, ANQGSEA.

This clonotype was seen a few times. The chain combines TRBV15 with TRBJ2-4; D is ambiguous. Trimming took off 0 bases at V and 0 bases at J, with 3 bases between the two ends. Germline CDR1 and CDR2: LNHNV and YYDKDF (reference sequence). This CDR3 contains 14 residues. The chain's CDR3 is CATSRELAKNIQYF. The CDR3 DNA reads as TGTGCCACCAGCAGAGAGCTAGCCAAAAACATTCAGTACTTC.